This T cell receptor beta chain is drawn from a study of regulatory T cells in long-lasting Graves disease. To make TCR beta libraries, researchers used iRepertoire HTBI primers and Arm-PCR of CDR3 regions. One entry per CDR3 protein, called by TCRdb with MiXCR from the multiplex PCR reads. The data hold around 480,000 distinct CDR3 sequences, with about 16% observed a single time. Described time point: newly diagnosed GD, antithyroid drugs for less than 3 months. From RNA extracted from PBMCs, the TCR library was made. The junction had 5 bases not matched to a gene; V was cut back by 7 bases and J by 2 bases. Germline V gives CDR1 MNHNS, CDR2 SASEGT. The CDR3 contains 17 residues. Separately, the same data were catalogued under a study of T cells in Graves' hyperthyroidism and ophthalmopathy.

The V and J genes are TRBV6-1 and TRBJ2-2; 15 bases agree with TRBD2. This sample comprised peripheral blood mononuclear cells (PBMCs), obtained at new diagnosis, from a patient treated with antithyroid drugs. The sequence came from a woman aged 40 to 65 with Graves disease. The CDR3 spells CASTGLAGGSNTGELFF. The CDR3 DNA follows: TGTGCCAGCACCGGACTAGCGGGGGGGTCAAACACCGGGGAGCTGTTTTTT.